This T cell receptor (beta chain) originates from a study of shared clonotypes between healthy human individuals. The germline V gene encodes CDR1 LNHDA and CDR2 SQIVND (reference sequence). V gave up 6 bases and J gave up 5 bases; unmatched junction bases: 7. This CDR3 is 15 amino acids long. Some clones are missing from TCRdb's copy, which holds only in-frame ones; the method was immunoSEQ multiplex PCR. The sample includes about 600,000 clones, less than 98% of them seen just once. Sequenced sample: naive CD4+ T cells sorted from blood. Regarding subset: CD45RA+ positively selected. The receptor was isolated from a woman between 25 and 40 years old in good health. V usage is TRBV19 and J usage is TRBJ2-2, with 9 bases identical to TRBD2. The CDR3 here is CASSLRTSGTGELFF. The DNA for the CDR3 is TGTGCCAGTAGCCTACGTACTAGCGGGACCGGGGAGCTGTTTTTT. The variable domain in full, completed from reference TRBV19 and TRBJ2-2, reads DGGITQSPKYLFRKEGQNVTLSCEQNLNHDAMYWYRQDPGQGLRLIYYSQIVNDFQKGDIAEGYSVSREKKESFPLTVTSAQKNPTAFYLCASSLRTSGTGELFFGEGSRLTVL.